The 15 T cell receptor beta chains presented below share a single source sample, sequenced in a study of cytomegalovirus exposure and HLA in healthy donors. The PCR had 60 Vbeta and 13 Jbeta primers. Method: immunoSEQ multiplex PCR; TCRdb's copy keeps in-frame clones and lacks some. This sample has 180,000 or so clones; roughly 8.7% occur once, and the top ten carry approximately 1.5%. The sample consisted of PBMCs. These receptors all stem from a woman aged 30 to 39 in good health and CMV-seropositive.

This clone was counted between two and nine times. The rearrangement links TRBV5-1 to TRBJ1-5, with a weak D call TRBD1 (6 bases). Per the germline V gene, CDR1 is SGHRS and CDR2 is YFSETQ. The CDR3 loop spans 15 amino acids. Trimming cost V 4 bases and J 6 bases, with 17 bases left between them. CDR3 in DNA: TGCGCCAGCAGCCGCGGGGGGCAGGGCAGTCAGCCCCAGCATTTT. Its protein product is CASSRGGQGSQPQHF. The full variable domain, with the rest looked up from reference TRBV5-1 and TRBJ1-5, is KAGVTQTPRYLIKTRGQQVTLSCSPISGHRSVSWYQQTPGQGLQFLFEYFSETQRNKGNFPGRFSGRQFSNSRSEMNVSTLELGDSALYLCASSRGGQGSQPQHFGDGTRLSIL.

This chain uses TRBV4-1 with TRBJ1-1; TRBD1 aligns across 7 bases. Germline assignment: CDR1 MGHRA and CDR2 YSYEKL. The V segment lost 1 base and the J segment 1 base; nucleotides outside the gene matches: 6. This CDR3 is built from 16 residues. This CDR3 reads CASSQVAYRGNTEAFF. CDR3 coding DNA: TGCGCCAGCAGCCAAGTCGCGTACAGGGGGAACACTGAAGCTTTCTTT.

In its sample, this clone was seen a few times. The rearrangement uses TRBV9 and TRBJ1-4, with D unclear. The V end was cut by 0 bases, the J end by 7 bases, with 7 bases between. Germline CDR1 SGDLS, CDR2 YYNGEE. CDR3 length equals 13 residues. The DNA for the CDR3 is TGTGCCAGCAGCGTAGAGTCGAGTGAAAAACTGTTTTTT. The encoded protein is CASSVESSEKLFF.

This chain joins TRBV19 and TRBJ1-5, with 9 bases matching TRBD1. This CDR3 contains 16 residues. V gave up 0 bases and J gave up 7 bases; unmatched junction bases: 7. CDR1 is LNHDA and CDR2 is SQIVND in the germline V gene (reference sequence). CDR3 nucleotide sequence: TGTGCCAGTAGTATAGATCTTGGGACAGGGTTGCAGCCCCAGCATTTT. Its protein product is CASSIDLGTGLQPQHF.

This clone was recorded a few times. The chain employs TRBV5-1 and TRBJ1-1; TRBD1 aligns across 7 bases. Germline V CDR1 and CDR2: SGHRS, YFSETQ. The trim removed 4 bases at V and 2 bases at J, leaving 14 bases unmatched. This CDR3 spans 17 amino acids. Here the CDR3 DNA reads TGCGCCAGCAGCCCTCTACCTTCCGGGACAGTAAACACTGAAGCTTTCTTT. It translates to CASSPLPSGTVNTEAFF.

The genes are TRBV7-6 and TRBJ2-2; TRBD1 might be the D (6 bases). The V end was cut by 4 bases, the J end by 7 bases, with 7 bases between. This CDR3 comprises 12 residues. Germline CDR1 and CDR2: SGHVS and FNYEAQ. Here the CDR3 reads CASSYRVGELFF. The CDR3 DNA reads TGTGCCAGCAGCTACAGGGTCGGGGAGCTGTTTTTT. Complete variable domain (other parts from reference TRBV7-6 and TRBJ2-2): GAGVSQSPRYKVTKRGQDVALRCDPISGHVSLYWYRQALGQGPEFLTYFNYEAQQDKSGLPNDRFSAERPEGSISTLTIQRTEQRDSAMYRCASSYRVGELFFGEGSRLTVL.

This chain joins TRBV19 and TRBJ2-2, with 10 bases matching TRBD2. The trim removed 5 bases at V and 4 bases at J, leaving 7 bases unmatched. The germline gives CDR1 LNHDA, CDR2 SQIVND (reference sequence). This CDR3 has 16 residues. The CDR3, as DNA: TGTGCCAGTAGTTTCCCGGCTAGCGGGAGCACCGGGGAGCTGTTTTTT. Translating gives CASSFPASGSTGELFF. Full variable domain (outside the CDR3, taken from reference TRBV19 and TRBJ2-2): DGGITQSPKYLFRKEGQNVTLSCEQNLNHDAMYWYRQDPGQGLRLIYYSQIVNDFQKGDIAEGYSVSREKKESFPLTVTSAQKNPTAFYLCASSFPASGSTGELFFGEGSRLTVL.

The rearrangement joins TRBV6-6 to TRBJ1-5; 9 bases are shared with TRBD1. The CDR3 is made up of 13 amino acids. Trimming at V came to 8 bases and at J to 10 bases, leaving 9 bases not matched to a gene. Germline-derived CDR1 and CDR2 are MNHNY and SVGAGI (reference sequence). CDR3 coding DNA: TGTGCCAGCGCGCCGGGACAGGGACAACCCCAGCATTTT. Translated: CASAPGQGQPQHF.

This clone was detected only a few times. The gene calls are TRBV5-1 and TRBJ1-2; D possibly corresponds to TRBD1 (6 bases). The CDR3 totals 13 residues. Germline loops: CDR1 SGHRS, CDR2 YFSETQ. Trimming stripped 6 bases from V and 0 bases from J, with 9 bases between. The CDR3 sequence: CASTQGSNYGYTF. DNA for the CDR3: TGCGCCAGCACACAGGGTTCTAACTATGGCTACACCTTC.

This chain links TRBV23-1 with TRBJ1-5; D is unclear. TRBV23-1 is given ORF status, its function remaining uncertain. V shed 8 bases and J shed 3 bases, with 17 bases lying between them. CDR3 length: 15 amino acids. Here the CDR3 DNA reads TGCGCCAGCCGGAGGGCAGGTTCCATCAATCAGCCCCAGCATTTT. It encodes CASRRAGSINQPQHF.

This clone was found a few times. V is TRBV7-8 and J is TRBJ2-7; 8 bases map to TRBD1. J lost 4 bases, V lost 4 bases, and 6 bases had no gene match. CDR1 is SGHVS and CDR2 is FQNEAQ in the germline V gene. This CDR3 comprises 14 residues. The CDR3 nucleotides read TGTGCCAGCAGCTCCGGACAGGGAGAATACGAGCAGTACTTC. Its translation: CASSSGQGEYEQYF.

In this sample, this clone turned up a few times. This sequence joins TRBV2 and TRBJ2-3; TRBD2 matches at 10 bases. V shed 9 bases, J shed 4 bases, and the junction held 10 bases outside the gene matches. The CDR3 totals 15 residues. Per the germline V gene, CDR1 is SNHLY and CDR2 is FYNNEI. The CDR3 spells CASIGLAGVADTQYF. The CDR3 nucleotides read TGTGCCAGTATAGGGCTAGCGGGAGTTGCAGATACGCAGTATTTT.

The chain joins TRBV7-3 to TRBJ2-2; D gene uncertain. Germline V gene lookup returns CDR1 SGHTA and CDR2 FQGTGA. There are 12 residues in the CDR3. The V and J ends lost 4 bases and 4 bases respectively, with 4 bases between them. CDR3 sequence: CASSSITGELFF. The CDR3 coding sequence is TGTGCCAGCAGCTCTATCACCGGGGAGCTGTTTTTT.

This clone was seen only a few times. The chain joins TRBV6-1 to TRBJ1-6; D is undetermined. CDR1 and CDR2 (germline): MNHNS, SASEGT. CDR3 length: 13 residues. The V end lost 6 bases, the J end lost 7 bases, and 10 bases lay between the germline ends. The CDR3 loop is CASRLEVNSPLHF. CDR3 DNA: TGTGCCAGCAGGTTAGAGGTGAATTCACCCCTCCACTTT.

The genes are TRBV20-1 and TRBJ1-2; D unclear. Deletions cut 6 bases from V and 0 bases from J, with 5 bases between. The CDR3 is 11 residues long. Germline V gene lookup returns CDR1 DFQATT and CDR2 SNEGSKA (reference sequence). CDR3 nucleotides: TGCAGTGCGCTAACTAACTATGGCTACACCTTC. Translated: CSALTNYGYTF.